This TCR beta chain is drawn from a study of blood T cell repertoires in COVID-19. As for the study in general: In each case, the material was cDNA or gDNA derived from T cells, B-cell-depleted T cells, or PBMCs.

The CDR3 spans 12 residues. V was cut by 5 bases and J by 6 bases, with 9 bases left in between. Germline V CDR1 and CDR2: SGHAT, FQNNGV. TCRdb's table, derived via immunoSEQ multiplex PCR, lists solely in-frame clones and lacks some. The sample lists about 110,000 clones, 85% occurring once. This clone was counted between two and nine times. The receptor's source is a human donor in a cohort sampled during active COVID-19. Material: peripheral blood. This chain links TRBV11-2 with TRBJ2-3, with a possible D match to TRBD2 (5 bases). CDR3 nucleotide sequence: TGTGCCAGCAGCCTTTGGACTGATACGCAGTATTTT. Protein product: CASSLWTDTQYF.